The 21 T cell receptor beta chains below all came from one sample that was sequenced in a study of shared clonotypes between healthy human individuals (TCRdb year 2020). Library construction relied on the immunoSEQ multiplex PCR assay. TCRdb took over this immuneACCESS table, retaining in-frame rearrangements with V and J assigned. Such tables are incomplete; in checked studies, under half of the missing clones stem from an unresolved V gene, and the remainder is unexplained. Counted in this sample were hundreds of thousands of clones; almost 97% of them appeared once. Approximately 0.062% of the sample is taken by the ten largest. The source material was naive CD4+ T cells sorted from blood. The sample's cell subset or site label, in plain terms: CD45RA+ positively selected. These receptors all come from a young woman in good health.

The chain employs TRBV6-5 and TRBJ2-3; D might be TRBD2 (5 bases). Trimming took 2 bases from V and 3 from J, leaving 6 bases between them. Germline V gives CDR1 MNHEY, CDR2 SVGAGI. The CDR3 loop spans 13 amino acids. CDR3 DNA: TGTGCCAGCAGTTACGAGGGTACAGATACGCAGTATTTT. This sequence encodes CASSYEGTDTQYF.

This chain's CDR3 is CASSSGASPQETQYF. For the CDR3, the DNA is TGCGCCAGCAGCTCCGGGGCATCTCCCCAAGAGACCCAGTACTTC. This chain uses TRBV5-1 with TRBJ2-5, with D perhaps assigned TRBD1 or TRBD2 (5 bases each). Deletions cut 3 bases from V and 1 base from J, with 13 bases between. The germline CDR1 and CDR2 sequences are SGHRS and YFSETQ. The CDR3 sequence is 15 residues long.

Remarks on this clone: This sample includes further DNA sequences coding for the same CDR3. The CDR3 DNA sequence: TGTGCCAGCAGTTTATTCTACGAGCAGTACTTC. Encoded protein: CASSLFYEQYF. The V gene is TRBV28, the J gene TRBJ2-7, with D hard to call. Deletions cut 1 base from V and 3 bases from J, with 1 base between. The CDR3 extends over 11 amino acids. Germline CDR1 MDHEN, CDR2 SYDVKM. Using reference TRBV28 and TRBJ2-7 for the parts outside the CDR3, the full variable domain is DVKVTQSSRYLVKRTGEKVFLECVQDMDHENMFWYRQDPGLGLRLIYFSYDVKMKEKGDIPEGYSVSREKKERFSLILESASTNQTSMYLCASSLFYEQYFGPGTRLTVT.

The chain links TRBV19 to TRBJ1-4; possible D gene TRBD1, 6 bases. There are 14 residues in the CDR3. Trimming pared 6 bases from V and 0 bases from J, leaving 8 bases between. Germline V gene data show CDR1 as LNHDA and CDR2 as SQIVND (reference sequence). In DNA form, the CDR3 reads TGTGCCAGTAGACGGACAGCAACTAATGAAAAACTGTTTTTT. This sequence encodes CASRRTATNEKLFF.

This clone has a single count. This chain uses TRBV9 with TRBJ1-2; tentatively, D is TRBD1 (6 bases). This CDR3 is 15 amino acids long. Germline V CDR1 and CDR2: SGDLS, YYNGEE. The V gene lost 3 bases and the J gene lost 8 bases, with 20 bases spanning the gap. The CDR3: CASSDRSGVPGGYTF. CDR3 bases: TGTGCCAGCAGCGACCGGTCAGGGGTCCCCGGGGGCTACACCTTC.

This clone has just one count. The chain uses TRBV14 and TRBJ1-2; D call uncertain. In germline, CDR1 is SGHDN, CDR2 FVKESK. The germline V and J ends were trimmed by 2 bases and 4 bases, with 8 bases remaining between them. This CDR3 is built from 13 residues. CDR3 residues: CASSQSHAYGYTF. The CDR3 DNA reads as TGTGCCAGCAGCCAAAGCCACGCCTATGGCTACACCTTC.

The chain's CDR3 is CASSPGFSTDTQYF. The DNA of the CDR3 is TGCGCCAGCAGCCCTGGATTTAGCACAGATACGCAGTATTTT. The chain has TRBV5-1 and TRBJ2-3, with unresolved D. Germline V gene sequence: CDR1 SGHRS, CDR2 YFSETQ. V lost 4 bases to trimming and J lost 0 bases, with 9 bases between them. This CDR3 spans 14 amino acids.

The chain links TRBV28 to TRBJ1-1; 10 bases are shared with TRBD1. Germline-derived CDR1 and CDR2 are MDHEN and SYDVKM. Losses at the gene ends were 5 bases for V and 5 bases for J; bases not matched to a gene: 5. CDR3 length: 14 amino acids. Written as DNA, the CDR3 is TGTGCCAGCAGTCCTCGACAGGGGGCGACTGAAGCTTTCTTT. This encodes CASSPRQGATEAFF.

The gene calls are TRBV6-1 and TRBJ1-5, with D possibly TRBD1 on 5 matching bases. V lost 1 base and J 0 bases, leaving 10 bases between the germline ends. Per germline, CDR1 MNHNS and CDR2 SASEGT. The length of the CDR3 is 16 residues. CDR3 protein: CASSEEGRYSNQPQHF. The CDR3 nucleotides are TGTGCCAGCAGTGAAGAGGGACGGTATAGCAATCAGCCCCAGCATTTT.

The genes are TRBV9 and TRBJ1-6; D unclear. The CDR3 is 12 amino acids. Germline CDR1 reads SGDLS; CDR2 reads YYNGEE. Trimming shortened V by 0 bases and J by 10 bases, and 5 bases separated the two germline ends. In DNA, the CDR3 is TGTGCCAGCAGCGTAGTAGGCTCACCCCTCCACTTT. This translates into CASSVVGSPLHF. Filled out from reference TRBV9 and TRBJ1-6, the complete variable domain reads DSGVTQTPKHLITATGQRVTLRCSPRSGDLSVYWYQQSLDQGLQFLIQYYNGEERAKGNILERFSAQQFPDLHSELNLSSLELGDSALYFCASSVVGSPLHFGNGTRLTVT.

The chain is built from TRBV6-6 and TRBJ2-3, with D possibly TRBD2 on 6 matching bases. V lost 5 bases to trimming and J lost 2 bases, with 8 bases between them. Germline CDR1 reads MNHNY; CDR2 reads SVGAGI (reference sequence). The CDR3 loop spans 13 amino acids. CDR3 in DNA: TGTGCCAGCAGTCAGGACTACACAGATACGCAGTATTTT. It codes for CASSQDYTDTQYF.

This clone was recorded only once. The V and J genes are TRBV28 and TRBJ2-1, with 7 bases identical to TRBD2. V lost 1 base and J lost 4; bases outside the gene matches: 4. Germline CDR1 MDHEN, CDR2 SYDVKM. The CDR3 runs to 15 residues. DNA of the CDR3: TGTGCCAGCAGTTTATTCGGGAGGAGATACAATGAGCAGTTCTTC. As protein: CASSLFGRRYNEQFF.

The chain couples TRBV27 to TRBJ2-7; the D gene could be TRBD1 or TRBD2 (5 bases each). V lost 2 bases, J lost 3 bases, and 17 bases lay in between. This CDR3 region has 16 residues. Germline V lookup: CDR1 MNHEY, CDR2 SMNVEV (reference sequence). In nucleotides, the CDR3 is TGTGCCAGCAGTTTACGGGGACGGCGCGGTCTCTACGAGCAGTACTTC. It specifies CASSLRGRRGLYEQYF.

The V call is TRBV9, the J call TRBJ2-1; D unresolved. The CDR3 has 14 residues. The ends were cut back, 0 bases at V and 6 bases at J, with 10 bases in the middle. CDR1 is SGDLS, CDR2 YYNGEE, per germline. The CDR3 DNA follows: TGTGCCAGCAGCGTAGGAGAGGTGGTCAATGAGCAGTTCTTC. This sequence encodes CASSVGEVVNEQFF.

This clone has only one observation. This chain connects TRBV18 to TRBJ2-1; 11 nucleotides match TRBD2. This CDR3 region has 15 residues. The J segment lost 10 bases and the V segment lost 3 bases, leaving 8 bases of the junction unmatched. The germline gives CDR1 KGHSH, CDR2 LQKENI. CDR3 loop: CASSPLAGGPGEQFF. The CDR3 coding sequence is TGTGCCAGCTCACCCTTAGCGGGAGGGCCTGGGGAGCAGTTCTTC. Full variable domain (missing parts from reference TRBV18 and TRBJ2-1): NAGVMQNPRHLVRRRGQEARLRCSPMKGHSHVYWYRQLPEEGLKFMVYLQKENIIDESGMPKERFSAEFPKEGPSILRIQQVVRGDSAAYFCASSPLAGGPGEQFFGPGTRLTVL.

The V call is TRBV28, the J call TRBJ2-3, with 10 bases identical to TRBD2. V lost 3 bases to trimming and J lost 5 bases; unmatched junction nucleotides: 11. This CDR3 contains 17 residues. From germline, CDR1 is MDHEN and CDR2 SYDVKM. CDR3 loop: CASSFPPSGSMGDTQYF. The CDR3 DNA reads TGTGCCAGCAGTTTCCCCCCTAGCGGGAGTATGGGAGATACGCAGTATTTT.

The chain links TRBV27 to TRBJ2-7; the D call may be TRBD1 or TRBD2 (5 bases each). V lost 10 bases, J lost 9 bases, and 10 bases lay in between. Germline CDR1 reads MNHEY; CDR2 reads SMNVEV (reference sequence). The CDR3 loop spans 9 amino acids. In DNA form, the CDR3 reads TGTGCCACCCCGAGGGGGCAGTACTTC. Residues: CATPRGQYF.

The chain couples TRBV30 to TRBJ1-4; D is possibly TRBD1 (5 bases). The CDR3 length is 15 residues. CDR1 and CDR2 from the germline V gene are GTSNPN and SVGIG (reference sequence). The ends were cut back, 2 bases at V and 4 bases at J, with 14 bases in the middle. The CDR3 loop is CAWSTGWRGNEKLFF. The DNA for the CDR3 is TGTGCCTGGAGTACTGGATGGAGGGGTAATGAAAAACTGTTTTTT.

The chain employs TRBV19 and TRBJ1-5; 9 nucleotides align to TRBD1. In germline, CDR1 is LNHDA, CDR2 SQIVND (reference sequence). V shed 7 bases and J 5 bases; nucleotides not matched to a gene: 9. The CDR3 spans 15 residues. The CDR3 loop reads CASTTRQGDDQPQHF. Written as DNA, the CDR3 is TGTGCCAGTACCACGAGACAGGGGGATGATCAGCCCCAGCATTTT.

The table lists this clone with a count of one. The chain uses TRBV4-2 and TRBJ1-1; D is possibly TRBD1 (5 bases). CDR1 and CDR2 (germline): LGHNA, YNFKEQ. V lost 0 bases, J lost 11 bases, and 22 bases lay in between. The CDR3 is made up of 16 amino acids. The CDR3 nucleotides are TGTGCCAGCAGCCAAGACGGCATTGCAGGCCCCGGGGCCGCTTTCTTT. Its protein product is CASSQDGIAGPGAAFF.

V usage is TRBV2 and J usage is TRBJ1-1; no definite D call. The V gene lost 3 bases and the J gene lost 2 bases, with 16 bases spanning the gap. The CDR3 extends over 16 amino acids. Germline V CDR1 and CDR2: SNHLY, FYNNEI. The chain's CDR3 is CASSERRNLYNTEAFF. The CDR3 DNA is TGTGCCAGCAGTGAGAGGAGGAACCTCTACAACACTGAAGCTTTCTTT.